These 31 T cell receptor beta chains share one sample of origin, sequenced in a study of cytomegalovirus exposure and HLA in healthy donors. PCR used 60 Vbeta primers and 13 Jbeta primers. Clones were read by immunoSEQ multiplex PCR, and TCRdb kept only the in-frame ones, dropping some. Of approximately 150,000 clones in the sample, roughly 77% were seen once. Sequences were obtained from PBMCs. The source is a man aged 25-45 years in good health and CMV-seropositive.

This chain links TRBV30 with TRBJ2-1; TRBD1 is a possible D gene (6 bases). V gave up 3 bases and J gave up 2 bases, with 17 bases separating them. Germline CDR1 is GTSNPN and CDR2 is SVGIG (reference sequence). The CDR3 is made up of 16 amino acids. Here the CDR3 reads CAWRDTGKATYNEQFF. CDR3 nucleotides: TGTGCCTGGAGGGATACAGGGAAAGCTACCTACAATGAGCAGTTCTTC.

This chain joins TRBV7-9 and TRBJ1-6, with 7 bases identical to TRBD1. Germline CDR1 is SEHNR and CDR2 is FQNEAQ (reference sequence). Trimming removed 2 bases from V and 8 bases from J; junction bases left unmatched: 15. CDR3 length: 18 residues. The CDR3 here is CASSLTTGVSFFDSPLHF. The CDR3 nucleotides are TGTGCCAGCAGCTTAACCACAGGGGTCAGTTTTTTTGATTCACCCCTCCACTTT.

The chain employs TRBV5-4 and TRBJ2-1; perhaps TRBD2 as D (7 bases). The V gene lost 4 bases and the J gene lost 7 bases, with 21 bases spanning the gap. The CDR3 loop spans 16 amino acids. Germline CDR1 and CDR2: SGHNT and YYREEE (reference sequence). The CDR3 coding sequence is TGTGCCAGCAGCCCCAGGGAGGGGGTTATAGGAAATGAGCAGTTCTTC. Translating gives CASSPREGVIGNEQFF.

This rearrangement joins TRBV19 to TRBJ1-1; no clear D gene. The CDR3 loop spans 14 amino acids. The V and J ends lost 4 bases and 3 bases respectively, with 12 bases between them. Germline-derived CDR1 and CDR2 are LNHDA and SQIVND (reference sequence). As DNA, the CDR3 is TGTGCCAGTAGTACCGACGGGAAGTACACTGAAGCTTTCTTT. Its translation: CASSTDGKYTEAFF.

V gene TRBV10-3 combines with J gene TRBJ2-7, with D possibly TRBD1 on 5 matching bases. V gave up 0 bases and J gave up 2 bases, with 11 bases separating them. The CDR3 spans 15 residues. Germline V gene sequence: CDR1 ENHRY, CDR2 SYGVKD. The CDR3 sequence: CAISESGLTPYEQYF. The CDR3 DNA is TGTGCCATCAGTGAGTCGGGGCTTACCCCCTACGAGCAGTACTTC.

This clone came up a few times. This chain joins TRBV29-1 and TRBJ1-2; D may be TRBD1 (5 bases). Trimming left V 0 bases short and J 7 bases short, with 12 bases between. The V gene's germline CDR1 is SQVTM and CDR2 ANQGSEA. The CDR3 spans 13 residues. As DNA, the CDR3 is TGCAGCGTTGAAGATCTAGGGGCGCCTGGCTACACCTTC. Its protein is CSVEDLGAPGYTF.

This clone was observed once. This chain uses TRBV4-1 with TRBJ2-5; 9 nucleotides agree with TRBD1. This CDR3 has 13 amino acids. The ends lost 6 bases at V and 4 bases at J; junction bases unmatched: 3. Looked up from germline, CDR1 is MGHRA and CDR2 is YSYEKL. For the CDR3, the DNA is TGCGCCAGCAGAACAGGGGGCTCAGAGACCCAGTACTTC. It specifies CASRTGGSETQYF.

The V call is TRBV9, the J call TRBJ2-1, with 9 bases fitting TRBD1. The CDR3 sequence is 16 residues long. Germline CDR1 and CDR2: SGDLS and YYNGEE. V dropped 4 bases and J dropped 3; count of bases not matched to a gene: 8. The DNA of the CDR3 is TGTGCCAGCAGCTTCCGGACAGGGGAAAACTACAATGAGCAGTTCTTC. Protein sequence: CASSFRTGENYNEQFF. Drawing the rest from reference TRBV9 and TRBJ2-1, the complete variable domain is DSGVTQTPKHLITATGQRVTLRCSPRSGDLSVYWYQQSLDQGLQFLIQYYNGEERAKGNILERFSAQQFPDLHSELNLSSLELGDSALYFCASSFRTGENYNEQFFGPGTRLTVL.

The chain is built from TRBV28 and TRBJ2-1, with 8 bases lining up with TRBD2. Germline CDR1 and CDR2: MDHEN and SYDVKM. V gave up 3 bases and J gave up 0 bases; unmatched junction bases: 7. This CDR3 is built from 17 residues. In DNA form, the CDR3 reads TGTGCCAGCAGTTTCGGGAGGGGGTTGGGCTCCTACAATGAGCAGTTCTTC. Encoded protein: CASSFGRGLGSYNEQFF.

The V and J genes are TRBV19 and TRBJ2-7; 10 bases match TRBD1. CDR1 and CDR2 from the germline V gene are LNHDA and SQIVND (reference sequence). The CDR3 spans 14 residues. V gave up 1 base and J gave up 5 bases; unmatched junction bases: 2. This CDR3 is CASSIGQGANEQYF. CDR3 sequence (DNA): TGTGCCAGTAGTATAGGACAGGGGGCCAACGAGCAGTACTTC. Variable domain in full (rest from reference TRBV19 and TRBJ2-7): DGGITQSPKYLFRKEGQNVTLSCEQNLNHDAMYWYRQDPGQGLRLIYYSQIVNDFQKGDIAEGYSVSREKKESFPLTVTSAQKNPTAFYLCASSIGQGANEQYFGPGTRLTVT.

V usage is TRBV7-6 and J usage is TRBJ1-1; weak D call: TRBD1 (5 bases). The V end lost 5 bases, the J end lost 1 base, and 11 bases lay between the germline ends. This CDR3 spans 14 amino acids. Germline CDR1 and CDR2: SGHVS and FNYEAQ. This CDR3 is CASSLYQGNTEAFF. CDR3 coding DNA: TGTGCCAGCAGCCTATATCAGGGGAACACTGAAGCTTTCTTT.

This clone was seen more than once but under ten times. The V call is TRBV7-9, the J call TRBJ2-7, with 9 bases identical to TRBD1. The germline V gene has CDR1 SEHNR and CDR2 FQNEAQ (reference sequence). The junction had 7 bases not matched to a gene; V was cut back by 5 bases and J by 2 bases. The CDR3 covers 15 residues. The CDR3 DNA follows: TGTGCCAGCAGCCCCTGGACAGGGGAGGCCTACGAGCAGTACTTC. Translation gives CASSPWTGEAYEQYF. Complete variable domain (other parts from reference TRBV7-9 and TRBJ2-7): DTGVSQNPRHKITKRGQNVTFRCDPISEHNRLYWYRQTLGQGPEFLTYFQNEAQLEKSRLLSDRFSAERPKGSFSTLEIQRTEQGDSAMYLCASSPWTGEAYEQYFGPGTRLTVT.

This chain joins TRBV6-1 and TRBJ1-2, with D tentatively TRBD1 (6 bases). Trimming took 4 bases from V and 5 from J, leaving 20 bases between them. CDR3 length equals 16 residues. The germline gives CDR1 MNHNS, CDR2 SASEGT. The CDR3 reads CASSALREGGEYGYTF. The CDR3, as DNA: TGTGCCAGCAGTGCCCTCCGGGAGGGGGGCGAGTATGGCTACACCTTC.

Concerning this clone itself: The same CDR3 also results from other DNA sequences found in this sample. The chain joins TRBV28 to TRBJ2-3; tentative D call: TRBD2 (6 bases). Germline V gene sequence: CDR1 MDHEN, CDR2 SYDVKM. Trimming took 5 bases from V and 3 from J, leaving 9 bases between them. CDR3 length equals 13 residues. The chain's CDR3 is CASSGGGTDTQYF. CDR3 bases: TGTGCCAGCAGTGGTGGGGGGACAGATACGCAGTATTTT.

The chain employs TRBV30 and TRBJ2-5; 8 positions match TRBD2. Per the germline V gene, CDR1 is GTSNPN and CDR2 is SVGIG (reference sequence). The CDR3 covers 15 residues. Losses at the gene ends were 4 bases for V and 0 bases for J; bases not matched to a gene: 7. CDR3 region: CAWKVSGEYQETQYF. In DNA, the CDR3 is TGTGCCTGGAAGGTTAGCGGGGAGTACCAAGAGACCCAGTACTTC.

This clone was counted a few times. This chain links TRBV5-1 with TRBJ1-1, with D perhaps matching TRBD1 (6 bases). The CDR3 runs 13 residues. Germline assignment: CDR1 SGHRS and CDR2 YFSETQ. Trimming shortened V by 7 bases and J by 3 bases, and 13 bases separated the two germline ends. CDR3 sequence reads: CASQQGIHTEAFF. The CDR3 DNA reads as TGCGCCAGCCAACAGGGTATTCACACTGAAGCTTTCTTT.

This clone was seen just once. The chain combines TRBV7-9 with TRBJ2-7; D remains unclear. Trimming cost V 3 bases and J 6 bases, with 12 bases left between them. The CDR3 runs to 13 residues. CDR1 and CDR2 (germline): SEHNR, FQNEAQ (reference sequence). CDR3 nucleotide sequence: TGTGCCAGCAGCTTTGAAGCTTCTGGCGAGCAGTACTTC. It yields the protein CASSFEASGEQYF.

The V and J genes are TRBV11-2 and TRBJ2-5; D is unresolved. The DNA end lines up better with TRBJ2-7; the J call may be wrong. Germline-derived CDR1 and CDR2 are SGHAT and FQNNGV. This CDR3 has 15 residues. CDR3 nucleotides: TGTGCCAGCAGCTTAGAGTCAGGTCCAGCCTACGAGCAGTACTTC. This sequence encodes CASSLESGPAYEQYF.

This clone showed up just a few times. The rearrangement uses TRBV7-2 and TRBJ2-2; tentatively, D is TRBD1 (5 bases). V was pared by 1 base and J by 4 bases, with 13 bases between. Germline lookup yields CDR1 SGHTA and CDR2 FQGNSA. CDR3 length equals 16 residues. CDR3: CASSLVSQGGTGELFF. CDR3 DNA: TGTGCCAGCAGCTTAGTTAGCCAGGGTGGCACCGGGGAGCTGTTTTTT. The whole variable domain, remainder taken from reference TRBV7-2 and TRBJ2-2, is GAGVSQSPSNKVTEKGKDVELRCDPISGHTALYWYRQSLGQGLEFLIYFQGNSAPDKSGLPSDRFSAERTGGSVSTLTIQRTQQEDSAVYLCASSLVSQGGTGELFFGEGSRLTVL.

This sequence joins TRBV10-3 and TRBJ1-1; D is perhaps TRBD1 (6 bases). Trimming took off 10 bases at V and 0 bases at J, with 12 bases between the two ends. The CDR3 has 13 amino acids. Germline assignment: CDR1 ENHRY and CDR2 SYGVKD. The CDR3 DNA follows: TGTGCCACCCGGCAGGGGTTGAACACTGAAGCTTTCTTT. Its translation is CATRQGLNTEAFF.

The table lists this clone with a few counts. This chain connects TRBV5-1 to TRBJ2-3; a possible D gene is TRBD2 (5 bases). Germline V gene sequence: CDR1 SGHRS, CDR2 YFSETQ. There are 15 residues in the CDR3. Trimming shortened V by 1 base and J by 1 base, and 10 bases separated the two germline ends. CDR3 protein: CASSLLGVGTDTQYF. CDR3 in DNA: TGCGCCAGCAGCTTGTTGGGAGTGGGCACAGATACGCAGTATTTT.

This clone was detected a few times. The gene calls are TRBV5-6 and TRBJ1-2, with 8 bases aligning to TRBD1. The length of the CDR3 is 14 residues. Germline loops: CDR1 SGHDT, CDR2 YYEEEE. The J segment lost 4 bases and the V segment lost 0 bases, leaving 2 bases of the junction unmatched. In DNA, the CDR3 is TGTGCCAGCAGCTTGGGACAGGGGAGCTATGGCTACACCTTC. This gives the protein CASSLGQGSYGYTF.

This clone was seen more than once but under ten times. CDR3 loop: CATSTGQGNTGELFF. The CDR3 DNA reads TGTGCCACCAGCACCGGACAGGGGAACACCGGGGAGCTGTTTTTT. The genes are TRBV15 and TRBJ2-2; 8 bases are a match to TRBD1. Germline V gene sequence: CDR1 LNHNV, CDR2 YYDKDF (reference sequence). Losses at the gene ends were 4 bases for V and 1 base for J; bases not matched to a gene: 2. The CDR3 loop spans 15 amino acids.

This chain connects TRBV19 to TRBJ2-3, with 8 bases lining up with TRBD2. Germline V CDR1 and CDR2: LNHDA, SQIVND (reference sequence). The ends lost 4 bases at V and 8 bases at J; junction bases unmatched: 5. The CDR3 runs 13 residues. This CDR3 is CASSTRGGRTQYF. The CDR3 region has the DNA TGTGCCAGTAGTACCCGGGGGGGCCGTACGCAGTATTTT.

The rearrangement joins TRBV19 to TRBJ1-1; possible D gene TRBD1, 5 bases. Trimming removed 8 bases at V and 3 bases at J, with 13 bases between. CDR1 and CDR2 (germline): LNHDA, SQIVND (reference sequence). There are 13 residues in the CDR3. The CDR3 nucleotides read TGTGCCAGTGGTTATCTGGGGCACACTGAAGCTTTCTTT. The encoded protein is CASGYLGHTEAFF.

The CDR3 nucleotides are TGTGCCAGCAGCTCAATTGACGGACAGGGAGACTCCTACGAGCAGTACTTC. Translation: CASSSIDGQGDSYEQYF. The chain recombines TRBV7-9 with TRBJ2-7, with 8 nucleotides matching TRBD1. CDR3 length equals 17 residues. With V trimmed by 4 bases and J by 0 bases, 11 bases remained unmatched. Germline V gene sequence: CDR1 SEHNR, CDR2 FQNEAQ (reference sequence).

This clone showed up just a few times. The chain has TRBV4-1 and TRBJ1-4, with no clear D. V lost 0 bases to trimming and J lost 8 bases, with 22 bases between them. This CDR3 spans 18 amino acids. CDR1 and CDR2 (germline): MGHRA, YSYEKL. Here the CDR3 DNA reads TGCGCCAGCAGCCAAGATGGCCAGACGGAGTTTTCTACCGAAAAACTGTTTTTT. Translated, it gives CASSQDGQTEFSTEKLFF.

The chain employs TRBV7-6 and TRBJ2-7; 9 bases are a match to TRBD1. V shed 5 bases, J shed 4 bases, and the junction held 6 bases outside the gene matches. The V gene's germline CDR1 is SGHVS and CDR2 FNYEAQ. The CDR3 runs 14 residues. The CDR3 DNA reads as TGTGCCAGCAGCGCATTGACAGGGGGGTACGAGCAGTACTTC. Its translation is CASSALTGGYEQYF.

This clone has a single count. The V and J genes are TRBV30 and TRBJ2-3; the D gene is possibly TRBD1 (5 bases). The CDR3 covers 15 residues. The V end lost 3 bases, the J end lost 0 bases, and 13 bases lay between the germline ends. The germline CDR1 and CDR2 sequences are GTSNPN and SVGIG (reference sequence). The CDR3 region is CAWRRTTPSTDTQYF. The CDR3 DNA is TGTGCCTGGAGACGGACAACGCCTAGCACAGATACGCAGTATTTT.

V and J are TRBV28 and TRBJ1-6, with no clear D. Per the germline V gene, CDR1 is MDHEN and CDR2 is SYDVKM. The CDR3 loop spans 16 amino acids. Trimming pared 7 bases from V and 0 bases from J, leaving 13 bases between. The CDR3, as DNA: TGTGCCAGCACTGTGACCGGGAGCTCCTATAATTCACCCCTCCACTTT. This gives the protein CASTVTGSSYNSPLHF.

CDR3 sequence reads: CASSVQGSSYEQYF. The DNA for the CDR3 is TGTGCCAGCAGTGTGCAGGGGTCCTCCTACGAGCAGTACTTC. This chain uses TRBV2 with TRBJ2-7; tentative D call: TRBD1 (6 bases). V dropped 4 bases and J dropped 0 bases, with 10 bases sitting between them. The CDR3 length is 14 residues. The germline V gene encodes CDR1 SNHLY and CDR2 FYNNEI.